The present TCR beta chain was sequenced within a study of cytomegalovirus exposure and HLA in healthy donors. Overall study results and limits: Only CMV serostatus was available as immune exposure information.

As to this clone: The antigen is undetermined.

Germline V gene data show CDR1 as SNHLY and CDR2 as FYNNEI. Losses at the gene ends were 6 bases for V and 7 bases for J; bases not matched to a gene: 14. This CDR3 comprises 17 residues. With 60 Vbeta and 13 Jbeta primers, the PCR was carried out. The method was immunoSEQ multiplex PCR; TCRdb's version includes in-frame clones alone and lacks a portion of them. Among around 130,000 clones listed, 81% were seen once. The chain combines TRBV2 with TRBJ1-6; 8 bases match TRBD1. The clonotype comes from a man between 18 and 35 years old in good health and CMV-seronegative. Sequencing input: PBMCs. CDR3 region: CASRGRPGQGTNSPLHF. CDR3 in DNA: TGTGCCAGCAGAGGGAGGCCCGGACAGGGTACGAATTCACCCCTCCACTTT. The full variable domain, in which reference TRBV2 and TRBJ1-6 provide the parts outside the CDR3, is EPEVTQTPSHQVTQMGQEVILRCVPISNHLYFYWYRQILGQKVEFLVSFYNNEISEKSEIFDDQFSVERPDGSNFTLKIRSTKLEDSAMYFCASRGRPGQGTNSPLHFGNGTRLTVT.